The 17 T cell receptor beta chains below come from one sample, sequenced in a study of blood T cell repertoires in COVID-19. The data were produced by immunoSEQ multiplex PCR, yet TCRdb's version contains in-frame clones alone and is incomplete. Of about 260,000 clones in the sample, roughly 86% were seen once. The sequencing input was PBMCs or T cells enriched from blood (not recorded which). The receptors were sampled from a woman between 50 and 59 years old who had recovered from COVID-19.

The chain carries TRBV19 and TRBJ1-2; D may be TRBD1 (5 bases). The length of the CDR3 is 10 residues. V lost 10 bases and J 6 bases, leaving 9 bases between the germline ends. CDR1 is LNHDA and CDR2 is SQIVND in the germline V gene (reference sequence). The CDR3 DNA is TGTGCCACCAGGACAAATGGCTACACCTTC. This sequence encodes CATRTNGYTF.

The chain uses TRBV4-1 and TRBJ1-5; D unresolved. Trimming took 0 bases from V and 5 from J, leaving 5 bases between them. The germline V gene encodes CDR1 MGHRA and CDR2 YSYEKL. The CDR3 runs 13 residues. The CDR3 bases are TGCGCCAGCAGCCAAGAACGGGATCAGCCCCAGCATTTT. It yields the protein CASSQERDQPQHF.

The chain links TRBV6-5 to TRBJ2-1; 9 bases line up with TRBD1. The CDR3 is 15 amino acids. The germline V gene has CDR1 MNHEY and CDR2 SVGAGI. V was clipped by 5 bases and J by 2 bases; unmatched bases: 4. As DNA, the CDR3 is TGTGCCAGCAGTACGACAGGGGGAACCTACAATGAGCAGTTCTTC. Its translation: CASSTTGGTYNEQFF.

This chain joins TRBV12-3 or TRBV12-4 and TRBJ1-1; the D is unclear. The CDR3 has 12 amino acids. V lost 5 bases and J lost 6, with 10 bases in between. The CDR3 region has the DNA TGTGCCAGCAGTAATAACGGGGCTGAAGCTTTCTTT. Translation: CASSNNGAEAFF.

The chain carries TRBV6-2 or TRBV6-3 and TRBJ2-5; possibly TRBD2 for D (6 bases). Between the trimmed V and J ends, which lost 3 bases and 5 bases, there was a span of 13 bases. The germline V gene encodes CDR1 MNHEY and CDR2 SVGEGT. The CDR3 covers 14 residues. CDR3 coding DNA: TGTGCCAGCAGTTATTGGGGGAGGTCGGAGACCCAGTACTTC. This sequence encodes CASSYWGRSETQYF.

J is TRBJ1-1 and V is TRBV19, with D maybe TRBD1 (6 bases). CDR1 LNHDA and CDR2 SQIVND come from the germline V gene (reference sequence). V shed 3 bases and J shed 1 base, with 12 bases lying between them. The CDR3 is 15 amino acids. The CDR3, as DNA: TGTGCCAGTAGTATGCCCCAGGGACAGAACACTGAAGCTTTCTTT. Amino acids: CASSMPQGQNTEAFF.

The chain uses TRBV3-1 (or the pseudogene TRBV3-2) and TRBJ2-3; 10 nucleotides agree with TRBD2. This CDR3 contains 16 residues. Per the germline V gene, CDR1 is LGHDT and CDR2 is YNNKEL (reference sequence). Trimming removed 2 bases from V and 6 bases from J; junction bases left unmatched: 8. In DNA form, the CDR3 reads TGTGCCAGCAGCCAAAACCTAGCGGGAGTAGGGGATACGCAGTATTTT. This sequence encodes CASSQNLAGVGDTQYF.

In this sample, this clone turned up a few times. The chain combines TRBV7-9 with TRBJ1-2; TRBD1 matches at 9 bases. Per the germline V gene, CDR1 is SEHNR and CDR2 is FQNEAQ (reference sequence). The CDR3 loop spans 15 amino acids. V was clipped by 5 bases and J by 4 bases; unmatched bases: 8. CDR3 loop: CASSAPGTGTYGYTF. The CDR3, as DNA: TGTGCCAGCAGCGCACCCGGGACAGGGACCTATGGCTACACCTTC. Full variable domain (remainder filled in from reference TRBV7-9 and TRBJ1-2): DTGVSQNPRHKITKRGQNVTFRCDPISEHNRLYWYRQTLGQGPEFLTYFQNEAQLEKSRLLSDRFSAERPKGSFSTLEIQRTEQGDSAMYLCASSAPGTGTYGYTFGSGTRLTVV.

This clone has just a few counts. The genes are TRBV28 and TRBJ2-1, with a possible D match to TRBD1 (5 bases). This CDR3 region has 11 residues. V was pared by 9 bases and J by 7 bases, with 10 bases between. Germline lookup yields CDR1 MDHEN and CDR2 SYDVKM. Here the CDR3 reads CASAWTNEQFF. CDR3 coding DNA: TGTGCCAGTGCATGGACAAATGAGCAGTTCTTC. The full variable domain, rest sourced from reference TRBV28 and TRBJ2-1, is DVKVTQSSRYLVKRTGEKVFLECVQDMDHENMFWYRQDPGLGLRLIYFSYDVKMKEKGDIPEGYSVSREKKERFSLILESASTNQTSMYLCASAWTNEQFFGPGTRLTVL.

The V gene is TRBV10-3, the J gene TRBJ2-1; 11 nucleotides align to TRBD2. Germline V lookup: CDR1 ENHRY, CDR2 SYGVKD. This CDR3 has 15 residues. Unmatched junction bases numbered 3, after V lost 3 bases and J lost 5 bases. The CDR3 coding sequence is TGTGCCATCAGTGAAAGACTAGCGGGAAACAATGAGCAGTTCTTC. Encoded protein: CAISERLAGNNEQFF.

The CDR3, as DNA: TGCAGCGTTGAAGATAAAGGAGTGTGGGGCGGCGTATACGAGCAGTACTTC. Protein sequence: CSVEDKGVWGGVYEQYF. The chain uses TRBV29-1 and TRBJ2-7; possible D gene TRBD1, 5 bases. CDR1 and CDR2 from the germline V gene are SQVTM and ANQGSEA. CDR3 length: 17 amino acids. Trimming left V 0 bases short and J 4 bases short, with 22 bases between.

The CDR3 DNA reads as TGTGCCAGCAGCTCCCCCGGTAGCACTGAAGCTTTCTTT. It specifies CASSSPGSTEAFF. The chain joins TRBV11-1 to TRBJ1-1; D unclear. Trimming cost V 4 bases and J 4 bases, with 10 bases left between them. The CDR3 runs to 13 residues. Germline loops: CDR1 SGHAT, CDR2 FQDESV (reference sequence).

The chain links TRBV6-5 to TRBJ2-7, with 11 bases matching TRBD2. Germline V gene sequence: CDR1 MNHEY, CDR2 SVGAGI. J lost 1 base, V lost 6 bases, and 5 bases had no gene match. This CDR3 is 15 amino acids long. The CDR3: CASSGRLAGSYEQYF. The DNA for the CDR3 is TGTGCCAGCAGCGGAAGACTAGCGGGATCCTACGAGCAGTACTTC.

V gene TRBV6-5 combines with J gene TRBJ1-5, with unresolved D. Germline V gives CDR1 MNHEY, CDR2 SVGAGI. The V and J ends lost 0 bases and 10 bases respectively, with 16 bases between them. This CDR3 has 15 amino acids. The CDR3 region has the DNA TGTGCCAGCAGTTACTCCGGGGAGTTATCATCTCCCCAGCATTTT. Its translation is CASSYSGELSSPQHF.

V gene TRBV5-1 combines with J gene TRBJ2-7; the D is unclear. From germline, CDR1 is SGHRS and CDR2 YFSETQ. The CDR3 is 13 amino acids. V dropped 0 bases and J dropped 2 bases, with 6 bases sitting between them. CDR3 region: CASSLALTYEQYF. The CDR3 DNA is TGCGCCAGCAGCTTGGCGTTAACCTACGAGCAGTACTTC.

The rearrangement links TRBV19 to TRBJ2-7, with TRBD1 as a possible D gene (6 bases). The CDR3 consists of 14 residues. The V end was cut by 4 bases, the J end by 7 bases, with 17 bases between. The germline V gene has CDR1 LNHDA and CDR2 SQIVND (reference sequence). CDR3 sequence: CASSTGTPIREQYF. CDR3 DNA: TGTGCCAGTAGTACGGGGACACCAATACGGGAGCAGTACTTC.

In its sample, this clone was seen many times. The chain links TRBV10-1 to TRBJ2-7; 13 bases are a match to TRBD2. CDR3 size: 14 residues. Germline values: CDR1 WNHNN, CDR2 SYGVQD (reference sequence). J was trimmed by 6 bases and V by 8 bases; bases with no gene match: 7. The CDR3 spells CASGTSGTLREQYF. CDR3 nucleotide sequence: TGCGCCAGCGGGACTAGCGGGACCCTTCGCGAGCAGTACTTC.